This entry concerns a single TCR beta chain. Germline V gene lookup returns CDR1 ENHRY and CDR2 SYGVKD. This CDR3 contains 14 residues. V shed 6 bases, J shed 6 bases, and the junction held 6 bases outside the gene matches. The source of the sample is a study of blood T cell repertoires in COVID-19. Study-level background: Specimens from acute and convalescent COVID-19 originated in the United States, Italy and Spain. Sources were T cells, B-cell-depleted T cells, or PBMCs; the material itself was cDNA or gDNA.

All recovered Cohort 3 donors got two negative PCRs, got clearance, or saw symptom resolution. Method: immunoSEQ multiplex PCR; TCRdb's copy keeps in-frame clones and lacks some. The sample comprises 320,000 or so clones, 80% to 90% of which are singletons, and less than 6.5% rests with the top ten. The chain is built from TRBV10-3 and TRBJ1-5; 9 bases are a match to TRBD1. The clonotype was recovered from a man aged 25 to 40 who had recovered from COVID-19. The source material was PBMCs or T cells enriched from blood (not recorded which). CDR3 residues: CAIRGQGTTQPQHF. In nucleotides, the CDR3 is TGTGCCATCAGGGGACAGGGTACTACTCAGCCCCAGCATTTT.